This entry features one TCR beta chain sequence. As yet, its antigen is unknown. The data derive from a study of OX40 agonist ivuxolimab in advanced cancers. Clones were sequenced by immunoSEQ multiplex PCR, and TCRdb holds only the in-frame ones, with some missing. There are 87,000 or so clones in the sample; about 85% occur only once, and around 4% lies in the top ten. Study results and caveats: Expanded peripheral T-cell antigen specificity went undetermined.

V lost 3 bases, J lost 5 bases, and 4 bases stayed unmatched. Germline-derived CDR1 and CDR2 are LNHNV and YYDKDF (reference sequence). The CDR3 is 14 amino acids. The sequence was obtained from an adult with an advanced solid tumor such as melanoma, head and neck, liver or kidney cancer. The chain combines TRBV15 with TRBJ1-5, with 7 bases matching TRBD1. Sequenced here: CD4+ or CD8+ T cells sorted from blood, sampled in a trial of the OX40 agonist ivuxolimab. CDR3 amino acids: CATSRTGPHQPQHF. CDR3 DNA: TGTGCCACCAGCAGGACAGGGCCCCATCAGCCCCAGCATTTT. The full variable domain, rest sourced from reference TRBV15 and TRBJ1-5, is DAMVIQNPRYQVTQFGKPVTLSCSQTLNHNVMYWYQQKSSQAPKLLFHYYDKDFNNEADTPDNFQSRRPNTSFCFLDIRSPGLGDTAMYLCATSRTGPHQPQHFGDGTRLSIL.